This TCR beta chain originates from a study of CD8 T cells in ankylosing spondylitis. Findings and limits, study-wide: Those disease-linked clones were CD8+; they were also relatively rare in peripheral blood. Within matched ankylosing spondylitis synovial fluid, disease-linked clones were reportedly significantly enriched. Earlier studies detected some motif variants in reactive arthritis synovial fluid and blood. What appeared characteristic of ankylosing spondylitis blood was a TCR beta motif of eight highly homologous variants.

The CDR3 consists of 15 residues. The trim removed 7 bases at V and 4 bases at J, leaving 9 bases unmatched. Comments on this clonotype: Its antigen is unidentified.

Library preparation for TCR beta used quantitative 5'-RACE with molecular barcodes. TCRdb called the 5' RACE reads again in MiXCR, with one record for every CDR3 protein. The repertoire holds 700,000 or so distinct CDR3 sequences, with roughly 20% as singletons. The gene calls are TRBV12-3 or TRBV12-4 and TRBJ2-1; 8 bases map to TRBD2. The sequence was collected from a male donor with ankylosing spondylitis. The specimen was blood, either unsorted or a sorted T cell fraction (not recorded which). This CDR3 reads CASTLTSGPYNEQFF. Written as DNA, the CDR3 is TGTGCCAGCACCCTTACTAGCGGACCTTACAATGAGCAGTTCTTC.